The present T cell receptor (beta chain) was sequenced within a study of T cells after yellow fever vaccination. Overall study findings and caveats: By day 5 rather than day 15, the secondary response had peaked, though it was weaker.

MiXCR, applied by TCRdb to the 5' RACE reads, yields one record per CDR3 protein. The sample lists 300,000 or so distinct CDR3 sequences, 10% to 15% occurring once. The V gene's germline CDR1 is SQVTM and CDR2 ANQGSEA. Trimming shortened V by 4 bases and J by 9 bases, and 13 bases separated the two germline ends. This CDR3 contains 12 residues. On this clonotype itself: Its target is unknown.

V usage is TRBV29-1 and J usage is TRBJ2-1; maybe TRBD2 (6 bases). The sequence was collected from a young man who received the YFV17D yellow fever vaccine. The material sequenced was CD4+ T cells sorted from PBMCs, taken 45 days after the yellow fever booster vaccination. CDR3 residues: CSVGYGEAEQFF. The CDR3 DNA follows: TGCAGCGTTGGGTACGGGGAGGCTGAGCAGTTCTTC.